This T cell receptor (beta chain) is drawn from a study of human T cells and chemical hapten exposure. The length of the CDR3 is 20 residues. The germline V gene has CDR1 MGHDK and CDR2 SYGVNS. TCRdb recomputed calls from the RACE reads with MiXCR, one row per CDR3 protein. Counted here are about 350,000 distinct CDR3 sequences, under 6.5% occurring once; the ten biggest clones make up 4.5% to 6%. With respect to this clonotype: The junction departs from the called germline gene at one end, perhaps through a read error.

The time point: patch test 2, 6 weeks after DPC sensitization. The treatment: therapeutic diphenylcyclopropenone sensitization with weekly scalp DPC. Patients had alopecia, were aged 18 to 70, and were not pregnant. Sequenced material: whole blood, taken in connection with sensitization to the hapten diphenylcyclopropenone (DPC). This receptor was taken from a woman younger than 35 with alopecia areata. Some clones in this sample may be carry-over from other donors' samples. This rearrangement joins TRBV25-1 to TRBJ2-1, with D possibly matching TRBD1 (5 bases). For the CDR3, the DNA is TGTGTCAGCAGTCTAAATCCAGAGCACAGGTACTTTAGCTCCTACAATGAGCAGTTCTTC. Translating it yields CVSSLNPEHRYFSSYNEQFF. Based on the CDR3 plus reference TRBV25-1 and TRBJ2-1, the full variable domain is EADIYQTPRYLVIGTGKKITLECSQTMGHDKMYWYQQDPGMELHLIHYSYGVNSTEKGDLSSESTVSRIRTEHFPLTLESARPSHTSQYLCVSSLNPEHRYFSSYNEQFFGPGTRLTVL.